This TCR beta chain was recovered during a study of identical twins. Regarding the study as a whole: In drawing conclusions, the study used cross-sectional statistical analysis and did not follow the same donors.

The CDR3 has 16 amino acids. Trimming shortened V by 0 bases and J by 2 bases, and 12 bases separated the two germline ends. Per germline, CDR1 SGHRS and CDR2 YFSETQ. This clonotype showed up many times. Antigen: not known. TCRdb redid the calling of the 5' RACE reads with MiXCR, one entry per CDR3 protein. The sample contains 690,000 or so distinct CDR3 sequences, over 8.5% of which appear only once. The same specimen was also included in a second study, on yellow fever vaccine responses in identical twins.

Input material: PBMCs. This chain connects TRBV5-1 to TRBJ2-1; no clear D gene. This receptor was taken from a woman between 18 and 30 years old in good health. The chain's CDR3 is CASSLEGVEPYNEQFF. The CDR3 DNA reads TGCGCCAGCAGCTTGGAAGGAGTGGAACCCTACAATGAGCAGTTCTTC.